This T cell receptor (beta chain) comes out of a study of early stage breast cancer tumors. Background on the study: ER+/PR+/HER2- status applied to about 70% of the 16 invasive breast tumors.

Turning to this clone: Its antigen is unidentified.

Whole-study results and caveats: Tumors had about 2.5-fold higher T cell density and higher clonality than adjacent normal breast tissue.

Each sample had two DNA replicates, roughly 0.5 ug blood or 1.5 ug tissue. Produced via immunoSEQ multiplex PCR; TCRdb's table is partial and in-frame only. The sample carries roughly 10,000 clones, more than 60% recorded once. CDR3 size: 11 residues. The germline V and J ends were trimmed by 4 bases and 6 bases, with 5 bases remaining between them. Germline-derived CDR1 and CDR2 are SGHNT and YYREEE (reference sequence). Sequenced material: breast tumor tissue. The TCR sequence derives from an older person with breast cancer. V usage is TRBV5-4 and J usage is TRBJ2-1, with D unclear. CDR3 protein: CASSLINEQFF. CDR3 DNA sequence: TGTGCCAGCAGCCTTATCAATGAGCAGTTCTTC.